The text below deals with one T cell receptor beta chain. What it binds is not known. TCRdb's table, derived via immunoSEQ multiplex PCR, lists solely in-frame clones and lacks some. The sample includes more than 150,000 clones, roughly 88% of them seen just once. These data belong to a study of T cell responses to AZD1222 COVID-19 vaccine. Germline V gene data show CDR1 as MDHEN and CDR2 as SYDVKM. CDR3 size: 10 residues. Trimming removed 6 bases at V and 4 bases at J, with 3 bases between. General study results and limits: Distributed over spike, vaccine-associated CD4 TCRs predominated at 160-218 and 743-854.

Sequences were derived from peripheral blood, sampled on day 0 of AZD1222 vaccination. The chain employs TRBV28 and TRBJ1-2; D unresolved. The sequence derives from an adult in good health. The DNA of the CDR3 is TGTGCCAGCAGGGCCTATGGCTACACCTTC. Its protein is CASRAYGYTF.